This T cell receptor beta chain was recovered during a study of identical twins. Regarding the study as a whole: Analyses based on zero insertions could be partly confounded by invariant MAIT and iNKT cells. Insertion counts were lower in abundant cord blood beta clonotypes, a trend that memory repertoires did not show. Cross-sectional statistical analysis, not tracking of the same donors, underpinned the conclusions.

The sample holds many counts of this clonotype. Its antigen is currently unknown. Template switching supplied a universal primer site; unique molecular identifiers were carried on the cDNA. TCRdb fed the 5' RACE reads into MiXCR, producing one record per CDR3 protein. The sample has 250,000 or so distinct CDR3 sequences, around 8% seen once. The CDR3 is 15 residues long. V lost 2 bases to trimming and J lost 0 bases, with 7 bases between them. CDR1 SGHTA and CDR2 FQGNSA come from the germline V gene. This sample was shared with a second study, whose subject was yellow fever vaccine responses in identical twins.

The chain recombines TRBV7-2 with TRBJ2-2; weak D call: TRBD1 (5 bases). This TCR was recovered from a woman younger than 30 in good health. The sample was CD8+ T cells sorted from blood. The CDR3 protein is CASSLSRANTGELFF. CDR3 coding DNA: TGTGCCAGCAGCTTATCCAGGGCGAACACCGGGGAGCTGTTTTTT.